This T cell receptor beta chain was identified during a study of blood T cells in healthy people across ages. Study outcomes and limitations: Diversity was higher, and naive CD4+ cells more numerous, in long-lived donors than in aged donors.

Germline values: CDR1 DFQATT, CDR2 SNEGSKA (reference sequence). This CDR3 comprises 17 residues. Then a second PCR, running about 6 to 12 cycles, was carried out with a sample-barcoded 5' primer and a J-beta primer mix. A 12-random-nucleotide template-switch adaptor tagged each cDNA molecule. Every sample gave at least 3 million paired-end reads containing CDR3. TCRdb independently ran MiXCR on the 5' RACE reads; one entry per CDR3 protein. The top ten clones hold approximately 17% of a sample with 920,000 or so distinct CDR3 sequences, under 45% of them seen once. In regard to this clonotype: Its antigen remains unknown.

The study drew donors from healthy Caucasian individuals in Russia aged about 6 to 95. The chain has TRBV20-1 and TRBJ2-5, with D possibly matching TRBD1 (6 bases). The assigned J gene may be wrong: the sequence end matches TRBJ2-7 better. The receptor was isolated from a woman aged 60-70 years in good health. The source material was blood. CDR3 region: CSARDLTPDRRTSEQYF. CDR3 bases: TGCAGTGCTAGAGATCTGACTCCCGACAGGAGAACCTCCGAGCAGTACTTC.